The present TCR beta chain was sequenced within a study of CD8+CD57+ T cells in acquired aplastic anemia. The overall study: Sorted CD4+ and CD8+ cells gave an average of approximately 3.1 ug of DNA.

All sequencing subjects had displayed CD8+CD57+ cell expansion on flow cytometry. Every patient had severe acquired aplastic anemia. Blood came from patients not yet given any therapy. Profiles of TCR beta VDJ and CDR3 were generated from a genomic DNA template. Using its own MiXCR run on the reads, TCRdb lists one record per CDR3 protein. The sample lists 100,000 to 150,000 distinct CDR3 sequences, nearly 40% occurring once. The origin of this receptor is a human donor with aplastic anemia. The sequencing sample was made of sorted CD4+, CD8+, or CD8+CD57+ T cells (not recorded which) from PBMCs.

CDR3 nucleotide sequence: TGTGCCAGCAGCCCCGGACAGGGGGTAGGGACCCTCCACTTT. Amino acids: CASSPGQGVGTLHF. The V gene is TRBV2, the J gene TRBJ1-6, with 10 bases lining up with TRBD1. V trimming: 6 bases; J trimming: 14 bases; junction bases outside the gene matches: 10. Germline V CDR1 and CDR2: SNHLY, FYNNEI. This CDR3 has 14 residues.